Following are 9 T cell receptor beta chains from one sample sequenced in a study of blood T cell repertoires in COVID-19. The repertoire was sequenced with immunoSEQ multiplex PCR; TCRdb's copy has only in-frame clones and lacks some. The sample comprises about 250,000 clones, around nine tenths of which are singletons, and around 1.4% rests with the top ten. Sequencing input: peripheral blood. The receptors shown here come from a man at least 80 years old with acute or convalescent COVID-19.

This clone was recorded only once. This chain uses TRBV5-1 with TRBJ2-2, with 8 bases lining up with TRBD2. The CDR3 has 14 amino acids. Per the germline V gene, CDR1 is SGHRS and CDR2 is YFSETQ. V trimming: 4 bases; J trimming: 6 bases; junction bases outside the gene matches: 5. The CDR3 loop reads CASSPSGSSGELFF. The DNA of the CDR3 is TGCGCCAGCAGCCCAAGCGGGAGTTCCGGGGAGCTGTTTTTT.

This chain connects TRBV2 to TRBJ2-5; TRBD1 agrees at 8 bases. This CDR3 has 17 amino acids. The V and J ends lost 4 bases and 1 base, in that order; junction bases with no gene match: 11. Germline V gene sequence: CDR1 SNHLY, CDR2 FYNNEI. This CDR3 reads CASSVGRTGLFQETQYF. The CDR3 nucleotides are TGTGCCAGCAGTGTAGGGAGGACAGGGCTATTCCAAGAGACCCAGTACTTC.

As DNA, the CDR3 is TGTGCCAGCAGTTATGCGACAGGGGGTCCAGATACGCAGTATTTT. Protein product: CASSYATGGPDTQYF. The V call is TRBV6-2 or TRBV6-3, the J call TRBJ2-3; 9 bases map to TRBD1. The V and J ends lost 3 bases and 4 bases, in that order; junction bases with no gene match: 5. This CDR3 is built from 15 residues. The V gene's germline CDR1 is MNHEY and CDR2 SVGEGT.

CDR3 in DNA: TGTGCCAGCAGCGCCCGAAGGGGGCTGAGGGAGCAAGAGACCCAGTACTTC. Residues: CASSARRGLREQETQYF. This chain uses TRBV3-1 (or the pseudogene TRBV3-2) with TRBJ2-5; 7 nucleotides align to TRBD1. The V gene end was trimmed by 5 bases and the J gene end by 2 bases; junction bases not matched to a gene: 14. The CDR3 runs 17 residues. Germline CDR1 reads LGHDT; CDR2 reads YNNKEL (reference sequence).

The CDR3 sequence: CASTKWPHEQFF. The CDR3, as DNA: TGTGCCAGCACAAAATGGCCACATGAGCAGTTCTTC. This rearrangement joins TRBV28 to TRBJ2-1; no definite D call. V gave up 7 bases and J gave up 8 bases, with 12 bases separating them. The CDR3 contains 12 residues. CDR1 and CDR2 from the germline V gene are MDHEN and SYDVKM. The variable domain in full, with the rest retrieved from reference TRBV28 and TRBJ2-1, is DVKVTQSSRYLVKRTGEKVFLECVQDMDHENMFWYRQDPGLGLRLIYFSYDVKMKEKGDIPEGYSVSREKKERFSLILESASTNQTSMYLCASTKWPHEQFFGPGTRLTVL.

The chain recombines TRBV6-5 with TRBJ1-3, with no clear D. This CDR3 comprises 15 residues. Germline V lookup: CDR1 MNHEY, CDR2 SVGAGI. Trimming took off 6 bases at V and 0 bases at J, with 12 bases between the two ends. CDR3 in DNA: TGTGCCAGCAGGCCAACAACTAGCTCTGGAAACACCATATATTTT. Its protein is CASRPTTSSGNTIYF.

Here the CDR3 reads CASNPSGQIYNEQFF. The DNA for the CDR3 is TGTGCCAGTAATCCTAGCGGGCAAATATACAATGAGCAGTTCTTC. The V call is TRBV19, the J call TRBJ2-1; 8 bases agree with TRBD2. Trimming took 7 bases from V and 4 from J; bases not matched to a gene: 9. The CDR3 length is 15 residues. Germline CDR1 reads LNHDA; CDR2 reads SQIVND (reference sequence). Full variable domain (outside the CDR3, taken from reference TRBV19 and TRBJ2-1): DGGITQSPKYLFRKEGQNVTLSCEQNLNHDAMYWYRQDPGQGLRLIYYSQIVNDFQKGDIAEGYSVSREKKESFPLTVTSAQKNPTAFYLCASNPSGQIYNEQFFGPGTRLTVL.

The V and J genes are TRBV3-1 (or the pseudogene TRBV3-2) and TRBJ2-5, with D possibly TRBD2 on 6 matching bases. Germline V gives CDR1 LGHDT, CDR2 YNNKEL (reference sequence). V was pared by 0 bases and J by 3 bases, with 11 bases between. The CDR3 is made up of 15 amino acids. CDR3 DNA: TGTGCCAGCAGCCAAGATGTTGGAGGGAAAGAGACCCAGTACTTC. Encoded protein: CASSQDVGGKETQYF.

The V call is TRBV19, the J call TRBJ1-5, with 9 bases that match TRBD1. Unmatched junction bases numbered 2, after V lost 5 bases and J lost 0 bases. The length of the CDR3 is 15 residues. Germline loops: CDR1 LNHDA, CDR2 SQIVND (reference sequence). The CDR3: CASSRDRASNQPQHF. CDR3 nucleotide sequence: TGTGCCAGTAGTCGGGACAGGGCTAGCAATCAGCCCCAGCATTTT.